The clone carrying this T cell receptor (beta chain) was seen a few times. Its antigen is as yet unknown. The source of the sample is a study of blood T cells in healthy people across ages. Study-level results: With age, beta diversity per million T cells declined roughly linearly, significantly by roughly 40. Higher diversity, along with more naive CD4+ cells, distinguished long-lived donors from aged donors.

With a J-beta primer mix and a sample-barcoded 5' primer, a second PCR ran about 6 to 11 cycles. TCRdb recomputed calls from the 5' RACE reads with MiXCR, one row per CDR3 protein. The sample records about 640,000 distinct CDR3 sequences, roughly two fifths being singletons. The CDR3 has 17 amino acids. The germline V and J ends were trimmed by 0 bases and 2 bases, with 19 bases remaining between them. CDR1 and CDR2 from the germline V gene are DFQATT and SNEGSKA (reference sequence). The receptor comes from a man older than 75 in good health. The sample taken for sequencing was blood. The genes are TRBV20-1 and TRBJ1-2; tentatively, D is TRBD1 (6 bases). Here the CDR3 DNA reads TGCAGTGCTAGAGATCGGGGAGGGGGTCTTCGAAACTATGGCTACACCTTC. This gives the protein CSARDRGGGLRNYGYTF.